In this sample, the clone carrying this T cell receptor (beta chain) turned up many times. Its antigen is as yet unknown. CDR3 length: 18 residues. V lost 6 bases to trimming and J lost 5 bases; unmatched junction nucleotides: 11. CDR1 and CDR2 (germline): SNHLY, FYNNEI. The assay was immunoSEQ multiplex PCR, and TCRdb's table has in-frame clones only and misses some. The sample has about 56,000 clones; over 90% are singletons. This sample stems from a study of cytomegalovirus exposure and HLA in healthy donors. General study points: The authors listed 150 or so TCR beta chains as cytomegalovirus-associated. There were some public TCRs occurring in many donors, but most TCR sequences were rare.

The origin of this receptor is a woman between 18 and 29 years old in good health and CMV-seronegative. The sample was PBMCs. The chain is built from TRBV2 and TRBJ2-2; the match to TRBD2 covers 14 bases. DNA of the CDR3: TGTGCCAGCAGCGGGGGACTAGCGGGAGAAACTTGGACCGGGGAGCTGTTTTTT. This translates into CASSGGLAGETWTGELFF.